This T cell receptor beta chain comes out of a study of Ad26.COV2.S vaccination and SARS-CoV-2 variants. General study results and limits: Vaccine recipients posted higher spike-specific TCR breadth than their placebo counterparts.

Data came from immunoSEQ multiplex PCR; TCRdb stores just in-frame clones and leaves some out. The table has about 390,000 clones, about 90% seen once. Sample treatment: approximately 18 received Ad26.COV2.S at low or high dose, single or two shots; about five received placebo; per-sample allocation not given. It was on day 63 after the first vaccine or placebo injection that samples were taken. This clone was detected only once. The target antigen is unknown. V lost 4 bases and J lost 2; bases outside the gene matches: 1. Germline values: CDR1 MGHRA, CDR2 YSYEKL. CDR3 length: 15 residues. The sample was peripheral blood, taken in a trial of Ad26.COV2.S vaccine versus placebo. The J gene is TRBJ1-4, the V gene TRBV4-1, with 10 bases matching TRBD1. The clonotype comes from a person between 18 and 65 years old who received the Ad26.COV2.S COVID-19 vaccine or a placebo. The CDR3 DNA is TGCGCCAGCAGCCCGGGACAGGGGACTAATGAAAAACTGTTTTTT. As protein: CASSPGQGTNEKLFF.